The next 21 T cell receptor beta chains were all read from a single sample in a study of blood T cell repertoires in COVID-19. TCRdb's table, derived via immunoSEQ multiplex PCR, lists solely in-frame clones and lacks some. The sample has under 35,000 clones; over 75% are singletons. Sequenced input: peripheral blood. Receptor source: a woman in her forties or fifties with active COVID-19.

This chain connects TRBV19 to TRBJ2-1, with 12 positions matching TRBD1. Trimming at V came to 3 bases and at J to 8 bases, leaving 5 bases not matched to a gene. Germline V gene sequence: CDR1 LNHDA, CDR2 SQIVND (reference sequence). This CDR3 comprises 15 residues. DNA of the CDR3: TGTGCCAGTAGTATGGGACAGGGGGCTTACGATGAGCAGTTCTTC. Translated, it gives CASSMGQGAYDEQFF.

The rearrangement links TRBV6-2 or TRBV6-3 to TRBJ2-5; 9 nucleotides match TRBD2. Trimming at V came to 4 bases and at J to 5 bases, leaving 8 bases not matched to a gene. The CDR3 is 15 amino acids. Germline V gene sequence: CDR1 MNHEY, CDR2 SVGEGT. Here the CDR3 reads CASSSIAGVRETQYF. CDR3 nucleotide sequence: TGTGCCAGCAGTTCTATAGCGGGAGTGCGGGAGACCCAGTACTTC.

CDR3 sequence (DNA): TGTGCCAGCAACCTACTAGCGGTGGCGACCTACGAGCAGTACTTC. This gives the protein CASNLLAVATYEQYF. The V gene is TRBV2, the J gene TRBJ2-7; 8 positions agree with TRBD2. V gave up 7 bases and J gave up 2 bases; unmatched junction bases: 10. Germline lookup yields CDR1 SNHLY and CDR2 FYNNEI. The CDR3 totals 15 residues. Combining the CDR3 with reference TRBV2 and TRBJ2-7 gives the whole variable domain EPEVTQTPSHQVTQMGQEVILRCVPISNHLYFYWYRQILGQKVEFLVSFYNNEISEKSEIFDDQFSVERPDGSNFTLKIRSTKLEDSAMYFCASNLLAVATYEQYFGPGTRLTVT.

V is TRBV6-1 and J is TRBJ2-7; D perhaps matches TRBD2 (6 bases). The V and J ends lost 2 bases and 2 bases respectively, with 19 bases between them. The CDR3 consists of 17 residues. Germline V gene sequence: CDR1 MNHNS, CDR2 SASEGT. CDR3 in amino acids: CASSERPWGETPYEQYF. The CDR3 nucleotides read TGTGCCAGCAGTGAACGCCCCTGGGGGGAGACCCCCTACGAGCAGTACTTC.

This clone was recorded once. The rearrangement uses TRBV21-1 and TRBJ1-2; TRBD1, the table's D call, was not compared with the DNA. TRBV21-1 is a listed pseudogene. The CDR3 sequence is 17 residues long. CDR3 sequence reads: CASRVSRDGSHNYGYTF. The CDR3 nucleotides read TGTGCCAGCAGGGTGAGCAGGGATGGGTCCCACAACTATGGCTACACCTTC.

This sequence joins TRBV19 and TRBJ2-5; a weak D match, TRBD1 (5 bases). The V and J ends lost 5 bases and 4 bases respectively, with 17 bases between them. This CDR3 spans 15 amino acids. CDR1 and CDR2 (germline): LNHDA, SQIVND (reference sequence). The chain's CDR3 is CASSPRADRPETQYF. DNA of the CDR3: TGTGCCAGTAGTCCCCGAGCAGACAGACCAGAGACCCAGTACTTC.

The genes are TRBV7-3 and TRBJ2-1; TRBD1 matches at 7 bases. J was trimmed by 5 bases and V by 1 base; bases with no gene match: 5. Germline CDR1 is SGHTA and CDR2 is FQGTGA. The CDR3 runs to 15 residues. This CDR3 reads CASSLRQGLNNEQFF. The CDR3 nucleotides read TGTGCCAGCAGCTTAAGACAGGGTCTGAACAATGAGCAGTTCTTC.

The V and J genes are TRBV10-1 and TRBJ2-2; TRBD1 aligns across 7 bases. Unmatched junction bases numbered 4, after V lost 7 bases and J lost 5 bases. The V gene's germline CDR1 is WNHNN and CDR2 SYGVQD (reference sequence). This CDR3 has 13 amino acids. CDR3 sequence reads: CASKGQITGELFF. The CDR3 nucleotides read TGCGCCAGCAAGGGACAGATTACCGGGGAGCTGTTTTTT.

The V gene is TRBV19, the J gene TRBJ1-1; 7 nucleotides match TRBD1. CDR1 is LNHDA, CDR2 SQIVND, per germline (reference sequence). Trimming removed 4 bases from V and 7 bases from J; junction bases left unmatched: 3. The CDR3 loop spans 12 amino acids. The CDR3 bases are TGTGCCAGTAGTAGAAACAGGGGTGAAGCTTTCTTT. It encodes CASSRNRGEAFF.

The chain combines TRBV6-6 with TRBJ1-5, with 8 nucleotides matching TRBD1. The V gene's germline CDR1 is MNHNY and CDR2 SVGAGI (reference sequence). This CDR3 contains 12 residues. The ends lost 11 bases at V and 4 bases at J; junction bases unmatched: 4. The CDR3 spells CAGQGANQPQHF. The CDR3 DNA sequence: TGTGCCGGCCAGGGGGCGAATCAGCCCCAGCATTTT.

This chain links TRBV15 with TRBJ1-6; D gene unclear. The CDR3 has 15 amino acids. V lost 1 base and J lost 6, with 10 bases in between. Germline CDR1 LNHNV, CDR2 YYDKDF (reference sequence). The DNA for the CDR3 is TGTGCCACCAGCAGAGCTGGTGGCTTTAATTCACCCCTCCACTTT. Translated: CATSRAGGFNSPLHF.

This clone was detected once. The chain uses TRBV28 and TRBJ1-5, with a weak D call TRBD1 (5 bases). This CDR3 region has 18 residues. Germline assignment: CDR1 MDHEN and CDR2 SYDVKM. Trimming cost V 6 bases and J 2 bases, with 23 bases left between them. In DNA, the CDR3 is TGTGCCAGCAGACCTTACCCTATGGTGGGCAGGGGCAATCAGCCCCAGCATTTT. This sequence encodes CASRPYPMVGRGNQPQHF.

This clone has a single count. The rearrangement uses TRBV5-1 and TRBJ1-6; D gene ambiguous. Per the germline V gene, CDR1 is SGHRS and CDR2 is YFSETQ. V was shortened by 2 bases and J by 7 bases, with 13 bases between the two germline ends. The CDR3 consists of 15 residues. CDR3: CASSFNTLENSPLHF. The CDR3, as DNA: TGCGCCAGCAGCTTTAACACCCTGGAGAATTCACCCCTCCACTTT.

This clone came up a few times. This CDR3 reads CASSSGQRSGNTIYF. For the CDR3, the DNA is TGTGCCAGCAGTTCAGGACAGCGCTCTGGAAACACCATATATTTT. The genes are TRBV6-5 and TRBJ1-3; D is possibly TRBD1 (6 bases). The CDR3 extends over 15 amino acids. V was pared by 4 bases and J by 0 bases, with 10 bases between. CDR1 is MNHEY and CDR2 is SVGAGI in the germline V gene.

This clone appeared once. V is TRBV7-9 and J is TRBJ2-5; D might be TRBD2 (6 bases). Trimming removed 4 bases at V and 11 bases at J, with 17 bases between. Germline CDR1 SEHNR, CDR2 FQNEAQ (reference sequence). The length of the CDR3 is 13 residues. CDR3 DNA: TGTGCCAGCAGCTCACCGGGACTCCCCGAACAGTACTTC. Its translation: CASSSPGLPEQYF.

V usage is TRBV5-5 and J usage is TRBJ2-1; tentative D call: TRBD1 (6 bases). Germline V gene lookup returns CDR1 SGHKS and CDR2 YYEKEE (reference sequence). This CDR3 spans 15 amino acids. Trimming took 3 bases from V and 2 from J, leaving 12 bases between them. DNA for the CDR3: TGTGCCAGCAGCTCCCTCAGGGGCCCCTACAATGAGCAGTTCTTC. It yields the protein CASSSLRGPYNEQFF. Full variable domain (missing parts from reference TRBV5-5 and TRBJ2-1): DAGVTQSPTHLIKTRGQQVTLRCSPISGHKSVSWYQQVLGQGPQFIFQYYEKEERGRGNFPDRFSARQFPNYSSELNVNALLLGDSALYLCASSSLRGPYNEQFFGPGTRLTVL.

The chain couples TRBV29-1 to TRBJ2-7, with 11 bases matching TRBD1. CDR1 and CDR2 (germline): SQVTM, ANQGSEA. The CDR3 spans 13 residues. J lost 4 bases, V lost 7 bases, and 6 bases had no gene match. The CDR3 DNA reads as TGCAGCGCACGGACAGGGGGCAGGTACGAGCAGTACTTC. This codes for CSARTGGRYEQYF.

The CDR3 sequence is CASSLDGSGGYNEQFF. The CDR3 DNA reads TGTGCCAGCAGCTTAGATGGTAGCGGGGGGTACAATGAGCAGTTCTTC. J is TRBJ2-1 and V is TRBV11-2; 10 bases fit TRBD2. CDR1 SGHAT and CDR2 FQNNGV come from the germline V gene. The CDR3 extends over 16 amino acids. J was trimmed by 4 bases and V by 0 bases; bases with no gene match: 3.

The rearrangement links TRBV6-5 to TRBJ2-1, with D possibly TRBD2 on 5 matching bases. The germline V gene has CDR1 MNHEY and CDR2 SVGAGI. The ends were cut back, 6 bases at V and 2 bases at J, with 14 bases in the middle. CDR3 length: 15 residues. The CDR3: CASSSQRVAYNEQFF. The CDR3 DNA reads as TGTGCCAGCAGCTCACAGAGGGTCGCCTACAATGAGCAGTTCTTC.

The chain joins TRBV9 to TRBJ2-2; 13 bases match TRBD2. Germline CDR1 reads SGDLS; CDR2 reads YYNGEE. Unmatched junction bases numbered 10, after V lost 4 bases and J lost 7 bases. The CDR3 sequence is 17 residues long. In DNA, the CDR3 is TGTGCCAGCAGCCCCAGAGGACTAGCGGGAGTAAGCGGGGAGCTGTTTTTT. This translates into CASSPRGLAGVSGELFF.

The chain recombines TRBV28 with TRBJ2-3; unclear D gene. Germline V CDR1 and CDR2: MDHEN, SYDVKM. The CDR3 is made up of 14 amino acids. Trimming shortened V by 1 base and J by 4 bases, and 9 bases separated the two germline ends. CDR3 residues: CASSLSAGSDTQYF. The CDR3 DNA follows: TGTGCCAGCAGTTTATCGGCAGGCTCAGATACGCAGTATTTT.